These T cell receptor beta chains were read from a single sample in a study of T cell responses to AZD1222 COVID-19 vaccine. TCRdb's table, derived via immunoSEQ multiplex PCR, lists solely in-frame clones and lacks some. The data contain approximately 260,000 clones, over 90% of them singletons. The material was peripheral blood, obtained on day 0 of AZD1222 vaccination. The receptors here all came from an adult in good health. Each CDR3 is given with its conserved first and last residue. Fields, in order: CDR3 length, V gene, D gene, J gene, CDR3 DNA, CDR3 protein. A D gene is named only where the DNA matches it firmly.

14	TRBV3-1/TRBV3-2	-	TRBJ1-2	TGTGCCAGCAGTCCCGATCGGGACAACTATGGCTACACCTTC	CASSPDRDNYGYTF
12	TRBV6-2/TRBV6-3	-	TRBJ1-2	TGTGCCAGCAGTTCCCAGGGAGTTGGCTACACCTTC	CASSSQGVGYTF
15	TRBV6-5	TRBD1	TRBJ1-2	TGTGCCAGCAGTTACTCGACAGGGGGTTACTATGGCTACACCTTC	CASSYSTGGYYGYTF
15	TRBV28	TRBD1	TRBJ2-7	TGTGCCAGCAGTACCCCGGACAGGAGTCGATACGAGCAGTACTTC	CASSTPDRSRYEQYF
17	TRBV5-6	TRBD1	TRBJ1-5	TGTGCCAGCAGCCCATCATGGGTTACAGGGGACAATCAGCCCCAGCATTTT	CASSPSWVTGDNQPQHF
12	TRBV19	-	TRBJ1-2	TGTGCCAGTAAGGCCAGGAGCTATGGCTACACCTTC	CASKARSYGYTF
12	TRBV7-9	-	TRBJ1-3	TGTGCCAGCCTGGGGTCTGGAAACACCATATATTTT	CASLGSGNTIYF
15	TRBV15	-	TRBJ2-7	TGTGCCACCAGCAGAGAGGCGCAGCGGTCCTACGAGCAGTACTTC	CATSREAQRSYEQYF
14	TRBV5-1	-	TRBJ2-7	TGCGCCAGCTTTGACGGACACCTCTCCTACGAGCAGTACTTC	CASFDGHLSYEQYF
15	TRBV28	-	TRBJ1-2	TGTGCCAGCAGCTCCCCCGGGACCCCCTTCTATGGCTACACCTTC	CASSSPGTPFYGYTF
14	TRBV28	-	TRBJ1-1	TGTGCCAGCAGTTTCAGTAATCGGCACACTGAAGCTTTCTTT	CASSFSNRHTEAFF
16	TRBV5-1	TRBD1	TRBJ2-7	TGCGCCAGCAGCAGCTTCTCAGGGGGCCCATCCTACGAGCAGTACTTC	CASSSFSGGPSYEQYF